Each of the 23 T cell receptor beta chains below was sequenced from the same sample in a study of shared clonotypes between healthy human individuals. Selected positively for CCR7 and CD45RO-negative, naive CD8 cells excluded terminally differentiated effector memory CD45RA+ cells. Using immunoSEQ multiplex PCR, the repertoire was profiled, and TCRdb retains in-frame clones only, with some absent. Of around 600,000 clones in the sample, about 95% were seen once. Sequencing was carried out using naive CD8+ T cells sorted from blood. These receptors were taken from a young woman in good health.

V and J are TRBV6-4 and TRBJ2-4, with D unresolved. Germline loops: CDR1 MRHNA, CDR2 SNTAGT. The CDR3 spans 11 residues. V gave up 6 bases and J gave up 16 bases, with 16 bases separating them. This chain's CDR3 is CASRVGVRRYF. Here the CDR3 DNA reads TGTGCCAGCAGAGTAGGAGTTCGGAGATACTTC.

The rearrangement joins TRBV18 to TRBJ2-5, with TRBD1 as a possible D gene (6 bases). This CDR3 is built from 15 residues. The germline V gene has CDR1 KGHSH and CDR2 LQKENI. The V and J ends lost 0 bases and 5 bases respectively, with 13 bases between them. For the CDR3, the DNA is TGTGCCAGCTCACCACCGGCAGGGGTTGGGGAGACCCAGTACTTC. Translating it yields CASSPPAGVGETQYF.

CDR3 sequence (DNA): TGTGCCAGCAGTTTGGGGGACAGAAATTCACCCCTCCACTTT. Translating it yields CASSLGDRNSPLHF. The chain recombines TRBV27 with TRBJ1-6; 7 bases are a match to TRBD1. CDR3 length: 14 residues. Germline CDR1 is MNHEY and CDR2 is SMNVEV (reference sequence). V lost 3 bases to trimming and J lost 7 bases; unmatched junction nucleotides: 3.

The J gene is TRBJ1-2, the V gene TRBV7-9; 9 nucleotides match TRBD1. The CDR3 length is 15 residues. Looked up from germline, CDR1 is SEHNR and CDR2 is FQNEAQ (reference sequence). V shed 4 bases and J 10 bases; nucleotides not matched to a gene: 13. The CDR3 DNA reads TGTGCCAGCAGCTCCCCGACTTCCCGGGACAGGGACTACACCTTC. Translating gives CASSSPTSRDRDYTF.

V is TRBV10-1 and J is TRBJ1-1, with D possibly matching TRBD1 (5 bases). V lost 2 bases to trimming and J lost 0 bases, with 22 bases between them. CDR1 is WNHNN and CDR2 is SYGVQD in the germline V gene (reference sequence). The CDR3 consists of 19 residues. Written as DNA, the CDR3 is TGCGCCAGCAGTGAGAACCCGGCGTGGCGGGGCTGGATGAACACTGAAGCTTTCTTT. Translating it yields CASSENPAWRGWMNTEAFF.

This clone was counted a single time. Additional DNA sequences in this sample encode the identical CDR3. The chain employs TRBV19 and TRBJ1-5; 10 bases map to TRBD1. This CDR3 region has 13 residues. J was trimmed by 7 bases and V by 5 bases; bases with no gene match: 2. In germline, CDR1 is LNHDA, CDR2 SQIVND (reference sequence). The CDR3 sequence is CASSDRGHQPQHF. The CDR3 DNA reads as TGTGCCAGTAGTGACAGGGGGCACCAGCCCCAGCATTTT.

The rearrangement uses TRBV2 and TRBJ1-5; D is perhaps TRBD1 (6 bases). CDR1 is SNHLY and CDR2 is FYNNEI in the germline V gene. The V end lost 6 bases, the J end lost 0 bases, and 9 bases lay between the germline ends. The CDR3 sequence is 14 residues long. The CDR3 DNA reads as TGTGCCAGCAGGGCAGGGGATAGCAATCAGCCCCAGCATTTT. This sequence encodes CASRAGDSNQPQHF.

This chain joins TRBV5-6 and TRBJ1-1; a possible D gene is TRBD1 (6 bases). The V gene lost 0 bases and the J gene lost 3 bases, with 9 bases spanning the gap. Germline CDR1 and CDR2: SGHDT and YYEEEE. CDR3 length: 14 amino acids. In DNA, the CDR3 is TGTGCCAGCAGCTTGGCAGGACAGTACACTGAAGCTTTCTTT. Encoded protein: CASSLAGQYTEAFF.

The chain employs TRBV2 and TRBJ1-1, with TRBD1 matching over 7 bases. V trimming: 7 bases; J trimming: 1 base; junction bases outside the gene matches: 3. Germline CDR1 SNHLY, CDR2 FYNNEI. This CDR3 is built from 13 residues. CDR3 loop: CASTGTANTEAFF. Written as DNA, the CDR3 is TGTGCCAGCACCGGGACAGCGAACACTGAAGCTTTCTTT. Using reference TRBV2 and TRBJ1-1 for the parts outside the CDR3, the full variable domain is EPEVTQTPSHQVTQMGQEVILRCVPISNHLYFYWYRQILGQKVEFLVSFYNNEISEKSEIFDDQFSVERPDGSNFTLKIRSTKLEDSAMYFCASTGTANTEAFFGQGTRLTVV.

This clone was observed once. The CDR3 DNA is TGTGCCAGCAAACCTATCGAAGTTTATGGCTACACCTTC. It translates to CASKPIEVYGYTF. The chain employs TRBV28 and TRBJ1-2; no clear D. This CDR3 has 13 residues. Looked up from germline, CDR1 is MDHEN and CDR2 is SYDVKM. Trimming shortened V by 7 bases and J by 5 bases, and 14 bases separated the two germline ends.

To note about this clone: The same CDR3 is also encoded by other DNA sequences in this sample. The V gene is TRBV19, the J gene TRBJ2-3; possibly TRBD2 for D (5 bases). Trimming pared 4 bases from V and 1 base from J, leaving 9 bases between. Per germline, CDR1 LNHDA and CDR2 SQIVND (reference sequence). This CDR3 has 14 residues. The CDR3 reads CASSSDGGTDTQYF. CDR3 bases: TGTGCCAGTAGTAGCGACGGGGGCACAGATACGCAGTATTTT.

The rearrangement links TRBV19 to TRBJ1-5, with D unresolved. CDR1 and CDR2 (germline): LNHDA, SQIVND (reference sequence). This CDR3 is 16 amino acids long. V lost 5 bases and J 4 bases, leaving 18 bases between the germline ends. CDR3 in amino acids: CASSPSRGLSNQPQHF. CDR3 nucleotide sequence: TGTGCCAGTAGTCCCTCTCGCGGGCTTTCTAATCAGCCCCAGCATTTT.

The genes are TRBV5-5 and TRBJ2-7; D unresolved. Trimming shortened V by 4 bases and J by 4 bases, and 15 bases separated the two germline ends. The CDR3 sequence is 14 residues long. The germline V gene has CDR1 SGHKS and CDR2 YYEKEE (reference sequence). The CDR3 reads CASSVRLALYEQYF. DNA for the CDR3: TGTGCCAGCAGCGTTAGACTCGCCCTGTACGAGCAGTACTTC.

The chain joins TRBV5-5 to TRBJ1-2, with no clear D. CDR3 length equals 15 residues. V lost 0 bases and J 0 bases, leaving 9 bases between the germline ends. Germline V gene sequence: CDR1 SGHKS, CDR2 YYEKEE (reference sequence). The CDR3 nucleotides read TGTGCCAGCAGCTTGGGGAAAAGGGCTAACTATGGCTACACCTTC. It codes for CASSLGKRANYGYTF.

This chain links TRBV5-6 with TRBJ2-7; 10 bases map to TRBD2. The germline V gene encodes CDR1 SGHDT and CDR2 YYEEEE. V trimming: 4 bases; J trimming: 2 bases; junction bases outside the gene matches: 6. CDR3 size: 15 residues. The CDR3 DNA sequence: TGTGCCAGCAGCGACGGACTAGCGGCAACCTACGAGCAGTACTTC. This translates into CASSDGLAATYEQYF.

This clone was detected once. The V and J genes are TRBV28 and TRBJ2-3, with D possibly TRBD1 on 5 matching bases. Trimming pared 3 bases from V and 2 bases from J, leaving 18 bases between. This CDR3 contains 17 residues. CDR1 is MDHEN, CDR2 SYDVKM, per germline. This CDR3 reads CASSFSLWGSNTDTQYF. The CDR3 DNA is TGTGCCAGCAGTTTCTCTCTTTGGGGCTCCAACACAGATACGCAGTATTTT.

This chain connects TRBV18 to TRBJ2-1; a possible D gene is TRBD1 (6 bases). The CDR3 extends over 14 amino acids. V shed 3 bases and J shed 4 bases, with 10 bases lying between them. CDR1 is KGHSH, CDR2 LQKENI, per germline. CDR3 residues: CASSPVRGYNEQFF. The CDR3 nucleotides read TGTGCCAGCTCACCGGTTAGGGGGTACAATGAGCAGTTCTTC.

V gene TRBV28 combines with J gene TRBJ2-7; no definite D call. V was cut by 6 bases and J by 3 bases, with 15 bases left in between. Germline V gene sequence: CDR1 MDHEN, CDR2 SYDVKM. The CDR3 sequence is 14 residues long. The CDR3 loop is CASSPVLNSYEQYF. CDR3 sequence (DNA): TGTGCCAGCAGCCCCGTACTCAACAGCTACGAGCAGTACTTC.

The V and J genes are TRBV7-4 and TRBJ1-5; no clear D. The length of the CDR3 is 16 residues. The germline CDR1 and CDR2 sequences are SGHVT and SQSDAQ. V dropped 0 bases and J dropped 0 bases, with 9 bases sitting between them. The CDR3 DNA reads TGTGCCAGCAGCTTAGCGCTCAGTTATAGCAATCAGCCCCAGCATTTT. Residues: CASSLALSYSNQPQHF.

The gene calls are TRBV4-2 and TRBJ1-2; D is uncertain. Deletions cut 0 bases from V and 4 bases from J, with 12 bases between. CDR3 size: 15 residues. The V gene's germline CDR1 is LGHNA and CDR2 YNFKEQ. The CDR3 DNA is TGTGCCAGCAGCCAAGATCTGACGGTTTTCTATGGCTACACCTTC. Translated, it gives CASSQDLTVFYGYTF.

The gene calls are TRBV28 and TRBJ2-7; 7 nucleotides agree with TRBD2. The CDR3 contains 15 residues. Unmatched junction bases numbered 12, after V lost 3 bases and J lost 7 bases. Germline V gene lookup returns CDR1 MDHEN and CDR2 SYDVKM. The CDR3 nucleotides are TGTGCCAGCAGTTTGGAGAGGCTAGCGGCTTATGAGCAGTACTTC. Translated: CASSLERLAAYEQYF.

The chain joins TRBV7-9 to TRBJ2-5; D is unclear. With 5 bases removed from V and 1 base from J, the gap between germline ends came to 11 bases. In germline, CDR1 is SEHNR, CDR2 FQNEAQ (reference sequence). The CDR3 is 14 amino acids. CDR3 in DNA: TGTGCCAGCAGCACGGATCGGTCCCAAGAGACCCAGTACTTC. As protein: CASSTDRSQETQYF.

This clone was seen a single time. This rearrangement joins TRBV6-6 to TRBJ2-2; D may be TRBD1 (6 bases). Germline loops: CDR1 MNHNY, CDR2 SVGAGI (reference sequence). Trimming took 6 bases from V and 5 from J, leaving 19 bases between them. This CDR3 has 16 amino acids. The DNA of the CDR3 is TGTGCCAGCAGGCCAATAGGACAGCGGTGGACCGGGGAGCTGTTTTTT. It specifies CASRPIGQRWTGELFF.